A single sample is the source of the 6 T cell receptor beta chains below, sequenced in a study of T cell repertoires in cytomegalovirus infection (dated by TCRdb to about 2019). Their antigens are not known. Sequenced using an Illumina HiSeq 1500. TCRdb reran the public reads through fastp at Q25 and MiXCR, keeping productive beta chains. For every CDR3 protein sequence, its rows merge into one entry that carries the most common genes and DNA. This sample is represented by under 200,000 distinct CDR3 sequences; approximately 21% of them were singletons. Of the sample, roughly 25% is held by the ten largest clones. The sample's treatment or condition label, decoded: in vitro stimulation with specific CMV peptide epitopes to enrich CMV-specific T cells. The source material was CD8+ T cells from cultured PBMCs, sampled from culture after CMV antigen stimulation. The receptor source for this set is a human donor in good health (CMV status not recorded). Some clones in this sample may be carry-over from other donors' samples.

J is TRBJ2-2 and V is TRBV19; no clear D. The CDR3 consists of 15 residues. The germline gives CDR1 LNHDA, CDR2 SQIVND (reference sequence). V lost 7 bases and J 3 bases, leaving 15 bases between the germline ends. As DNA, the CDR3 is TGTGCCAGTACCTTATATCAGGAGTACACCGGGGAGCTGTTTTTT. Its translation: CASTLYQEYTGELFF. Full variable domain (missing parts from reference TRBV19 and TRBJ2-2): DGGITQSPKYLFRKEGQNVTLSCEQNLNHDAMYWYRQDPGQGLRLIYYSQIVNDFQKGDIAEGYSVSREKKESFPLTVTSAQKNPTAFYLCASTLYQEYTGELFFGEGSRLTVL.

The J gene is TRBJ2-6, the V gene TRBV28; D uncertain. Germline CDR1 MDHEN, CDR2 SYDVKM. CDR3 length: 14 residues. The V and J ends lost 5 bases and 2 bases respectively, with 7 bases between them. In DNA, the CDR3 is TGTGCCAGCAGTAGAAGGGCTGGGGCCAACGTCCTGACTTTC. Translated, it gives CASSRRAGANVLTF. The entire variable domain, with the rest obtained from reference TRBV28 and TRBJ2-6, is as follows: DVKVTQSSRYLVKRTGEKVFLECVQDMDHENMFWYRQDPGLGLRLIYFSYDVKMKEKGDIPEGYSVSREKKERFSLILESASTNQTSMYLCASSRRAGANVLTFGAGSRLTVL.

The V gene is TRBV9, the J gene TRBJ1-5, with D unclear. The CDR3 length is 14 residues. V shed 0 bases and J shed 4 bases, with 8 bases lying between them. Per germline, CDR1 SGDLS and CDR2 YYNGEE. DNA for the CDR3: TGTGCCAGCAGCGTAGCGGGGATAAATCAGCCCCAGCATTTT. Translating gives CASSVAGINQPQHF.

This clonotype has a handful of counts. The chain links TRBV6-1 to TRBJ1-2, with 7 bases identical to TRBD1. V dropped 3 bases and J dropped 5; count of bases not matched to a gene: 12. Germline CDR1 reads MNHNS; CDR2 reads SASEGT. The CDR3 covers 16 residues. CDR3 sequence (DNA): TGTGCCAGCAGTGACCTAGACAGGGAACTATATTATGGCTACACCTTC. Protein product: CASSDLDRELYYGYTF.

This clonotype was picked up a small number of times. This sequence joins TRBV10-3 and TRBJ1-6; D is undetermined. Germline lookup yields CDR1 ENHRY and CDR2 SYGVKD. The V end was cut by 3 bases, the J end by 14 bases, with 11 bases between. The CDR3 contains 12 residues. CDR3 amino acids: CAISEEDGTLHF. As DNA, the CDR3 is TGTGCCATCAGTGAAGAGGACGGGACCCTCCACTTT.

This clonotype was detected only a few times. V gene TRBV7-3 combines with J gene TRBJ1-1; D perhaps matches TRBD1 (6 bases). Deletions cut 5 bases from V and 1 base from J, with 17 bases between. This CDR3 is built from 16 residues. Per germline, CDR1 SGHTA and CDR2 FQGTGA. CDR3 sequence: CASSVHPSGENTEAFF. Here the CDR3 DNA reads TGTGCCAGCAGCGTACACCCCTCAGGGGAGAACACTGAAGCTTTCTTT.